This T cell receptor (beta chain) was sequenced during a study of T cell responses to AZD1222 COVID-19 vaccine. Broader study findings: Seropositive AZD1222 recipients at baseline numbered only five or six. Spike-specific TCR breadth and depth both grew after two AZD1222 doses. Vaccine-related CD4 TCRs covered spike, predominating at 160-218 and 743-854.

Profiled with immunoSEQ multiplex PCR; TCRdb holds only in-frame clones, not every one. The repertoire holds about 160,000 clones, 75% to 90% seen once, with around 6.9% in the top ten. V gave up 3 bases and J gave up 9 bases, with 12 bases separating them. The CDR3 has 14 residues. CDR1 MNHEY and CDR2 SVGAGI come from the germline V gene. Turning to this clone: Its target is unknown.

The chain links TRBV6-5 to TRBJ1-6, with D possibly being TRBD1 (5 bases). This clonotype originated in an adult in good health. Here the sequenced sample was peripheral blood, taken on day 0 of AZD1222 vaccination. The CDR3 DNA is TGTGCCAGCAGTTATAGGTTGGGGCGTTCACCCCTCCACTTT. It specifies CASSYRLGRSPLHF.